This record looks at one T cell receptor (beta chain) sequence and its context. What this receptor recognizes is not known. No much larger clone exists at a distance of one base, and base qualities are not known. In light of the paper, this sample's treatment or condition label describes: approximately 9-day PBMC culture with coronavirus spike peptide pools or control peptides (ViraFEST assay). The ViraFEST assay was used in the study, in which antigen-specific T cells were expanded with peptide pools and expanded clonotypes were subsequently identified by TCR sequencing. Healthy vaccine recipients had no prior SARS-CoV-2 infection, confirmed by negative nucleocapsid antibody tests before and after vaccination. Each well held 1.5 million to 2.5 million PBMCs cultured with about 9.8 ug/ml peptide pools in IMDM containing around 5% human AB serum and around 10 IU/ml IL-2. On days 3 and 7, half of the culture medium was replaced with fresh IL-2-containing medium. After nine to eleven days of culture, CD4+ T cells were isolated by negative selection with the EasySep CD4+ T cell isolation kit. PBMCs were separated from whole blood using Ficoll-Paque Plus gradient centrifugation and then either used fresh or cryopreserved at -140C. Culture conditions were generally each tested in triplicate wells.

Library preparation was by PCR. DNA from cultured CD4+ T cells was subjected to TCR sequencing with the Oncomine TCR Beta short-read assay at the Johns Hopkins FTIC core. Genomic DNA was extracted from the cultured CD4+ T cells with the QIAamp micro DNA kit. Oncomine TCR Beta libraries made from cultured CD4+ T cells were pooled using unique dual indexes and sequenced on an Illumina iSeq 100. In the source study's methods: Non-productive sequences were removed, and CDR3s that did not start with C, did not end with F or W, or were shorter than 7 amino acids were discarded. Antigen-specific clonotypes were identified with the MANAFEST web application by comparing peptide-stimulated wells with reference and other culture wells. An FDR below 0.05, an odds ratio above 5, and a productive frequency above 0.1% in at least two of three replicate wells were required for clones to be considered positive. Clonotypes that were significantly expanded in both SARS-CoV-2 spike wells and at least one common cold coronavirus spike condition were defined as cross-reactive. Levenshtein distances (stringdist) and unrooted phylogenetic trees (ape) in R version 3.6.1 were used to assess CDR3 homology. The raw public data were reprocessed by TCRdb itself: fastp quality trimming at Q25, MiXCR clonotype calling, in-frame beta chains only. Duplicate CDR3 protein sequences are folded into a single record with the most common DNA and genes. None of the V and J calls come from the authors' own analysis; TCRdb made them. Within this sample are 20,000 to 25,000 distinct CDR3 sequences, with roughly three fifths of them counted one time only. The top ten hold about 14% of the sample.

The record originates from a study of vaccination and CD4 T cells after COVID-19 (dated by TCRdb to 2021 to 2024). For the wider study: Six males and four females were included in the convalescent cohort, with two Hispanic individuals, seven Caucasians, two Asians and one multiracial person represented. Each participant got two doses of either the Pfizer-BioNTech BNT162b2 vaccine (n=8) or the Moderna mRNA-1273 vaccine (n=2). As controls, cultures received a CEFX viral epitope pool (the positive control), an HIV-1 Nef peptide pool (the negative control), or no peptide at all. In around ten COVID-19 convalescent patients and several infection-naive healthy vaccine recipients, the spike-specific CD4+ TCR repertoire before mRNA vaccination was compared with the repertoire after mRNA vaccination. The time from the second vaccine dose to post-vaccine blood sampling had a median of 72 days and ranged from about 14 to 250 days. Post-COVID blood samples from convalescent patients were collected a median of around 110 days after diagnosis, with a range of roughly 35 to 161 days. For stimulating the cultures, overlapping spike peptide pools were used, derived from SARS-CoV-2 as well as from the common cold coronaviruses HCoV-NL63, HCoV-OC43 and HCoV-229E. The research as a whole found: The study included relatively few convalescent patients and did not analyze early timepoints after natural infection. Among convalescent patients, a median roughly 90% of the SARS-CoV-2-reactive clones seen after vaccination appeared only after vaccination, which suggests priming specific to the vaccine. Nearly all vaccine-specific clones in convalescent patients (304 of 307) were mono-reactive for SARS-CoV-2 spike rather than cross-reactive with common cold coronaviruses. The median count of SARS-CoV-2-reactive clonotypes went up from 20 to 25 after infection to about 41 after vaccination, although the change was not significant.

The germline ends are 3 bases apart after V is trimmed by 2 bases and J by 0 bases. Measured from the cysteine to the phenylalanine, the CDR3 is 13 residues long. Just the 39-base CDR3 DNA is kept, in frame starting at base 1. CDR1 SGHNT and CDR2 YENEEA are derived from the germline V gene. Recombination connected TRBV11-3 to TRBJ2-3, with the D segment identity uncertain. The TCR comes from a human donor who received a COVID-19 vaccine. The material was CD4+ T cells from blood, cultured in vitro, obtained after SARS-CoV-2 vaccination. The CDR3 region: CASSLKSTDTQYF. The DNA is as follows: TGTGCCAGCAGCTTAAAAAGCACAGATACGCAGTATTTT.